Below, one T cell receptor (beta chain) is given with its context. Its specificity is not known. This sample is part of a study of T cell responses to AZD1222 COVID-19 vaccine. Study observations and caveats: Increases in Spike-specific TCR breadth and depth were seen after two AZD1222 doses. All repertoire sampling was performed exclusively after the peak T cell response. Epitopes outside B.1.351 and B.1.1.7 mutated regions reportedly drew nearly half of spike TCRs. Spike was spanned by vaccine-associated CD4 TCRs, which were dominant at 160-218 and 743-854.

Using immunoSEQ multiplex PCR, the repertoire was profiled, and TCRdb retains in-frame clones only, with some absent. The top ten hold more than 7.5% of the sample, which has about 120,000 clones, approximately 90% seen once. Germline CDR1 is GTSNPN and CDR2 is SVGIG (reference sequence). The CDR3 spans 16 residues. Losses at the gene ends were 5 bases for V and 0 bases for J; bases not matched to a gene: 7. The material was peripheral blood, obtained on day 0 of AZD1222 vaccination. The TCR sequence derives from an adult in good health. The chain joins TRBV30 to TRBJ1-3, with 10 bases matching TRBD1. CDR3 in DNA: TGTGCCTGGGCTAAGACAGGGGGCATCTCTGGAAACACCATATATTTT. Amino acids: CAWAKTGGISGNTIYF.